The 23 T cell receptor beta chains below come from one sample, sequenced in a study of blood T cell repertoires in COVID-19. Profiling relied on immunoSEQ multiplex PCR, and the TCRdb table lists in-frame clones only, not all of them. This sample yields roughly 55,000 clones, of which roughly 87% are seen a single time; 1.5% to 2% belongs to the top ten. Sequencing was carried out using peripheral blood. These receptors all come from an older woman with acute or convalescent COVID-19.

The chain combines TRBV7-2 with TRBJ1-3; 7 bases fit TRBD1. The CDR3 is 15 residues long. Germline trimming cut 5 bases from V and 0 bases from J; bases unmatched to any gene: 4. The germline V gene has CDR1 SGHTA and CDR2 FQGNSA. The DNA of the CDR3 is TGTGCCAGCAGCCCAAGACAGGGCTCTGGAAACACCATATATTTT. Residues: CASSPRQGSGNTIYF.

The chain has TRBV2 and TRBJ1-2; D might be TRBD1 (6 bases). The CDR3 has 14 amino acids. V shed 7 bases and J shed 8 bases, with 20 bases lying between them. Germline V CDR1 and CDR2: SNHLY, FYNNEI. CDR3 nucleotide sequence: TGTGCCAGCAATTCGCTGACAGGCAGTTGGGGCTACACCTTC. Its protein product is CASNSLTGSWGYTF. The entire variable domain, with the rest obtained from reference TRBV2 and TRBJ1-2, is as follows: EPEVTQTPSHQVTQMGQEVILRCVPISNHLYFYWYRQILGQKVEFLVSFYNNEISEKSEIFDDQFSVERPDGSNFTLKIRSTKLEDSAMYFCASNSLTGSWGYTFGSGTRLTVV.

J is TRBJ1-3 and V is TRBV7-3; D perhaps matches TRBD1 (5 bases). The CDR3 is 16 amino acids. Germline CDR1 reads SGHTA; CDR2 reads FQGTGA. Deletions cut 3 bases from V and 4 bases from J, with 16 bases between. CDR3 nucleotide sequence: TGTGCCAGCAGCTTGGGGCACTCCAACTCGGGAAACACCATATATTTT. Its translation: CASSLGHSNSGNTIYF.

V usage is TRBV9 and J usage is TRBJ2-7; 11 bases agree with TRBD1. This CDR3 has 15 amino acids. After removal of 0 bases from V and 3 bases from J, the junction contained 2 bases not matched to a gene. Germline CDR1 reads SGDLS; CDR2 reads YYNGEE. The CDR3 coding sequence is TGTGCCAGCAGCGTAGCGGGACAGGGGGGCTACGAGCAGTACTTC. Its translation is CASSVAGQGGYEQYF.

This sequence joins TRBV6-1 and TRBJ1-2, with D unresolved. The germline V and J ends were trimmed by 2 bases and 5 bases, with 24 bases remaining between them. CDR1 and CDR2 (germline): MNHNS, SASEGT. The CDR3 runs to 18 residues. CDR3 nucleotides: TGTGCCAGCAGTGAAAGGTACAGTTCCTCCTCACAGAAATATGGCTACACCTTC. It is translated as CASSERYSSSSQKYGYTF.

By sample share, this clone is medium-sized. The CDR3 region is CASSGADRAEKLFF. CDR3 DNA sequence: TGTGCCAGCAGTGGAGCAGACAGGGCCGAAAAACTGTTTTTT. The chain employs TRBV2 and TRBJ1-4, with TRBD1 matching 7 bases. The CDR3 totals 14 residues. Germline assignment: CDR1 SNHLY and CDR2 FYNNEI. Germline trimming cut 4 bases from V and 8 bases from J; bases unmatched to any gene: 7.

The chain employs TRBV11-2 and TRBJ2-7; 8 nucleotides align to TRBD1. The trim removed 4 bases at V and 2 bases at J, leaving 4 bases unmatched. The germline V gene encodes CDR1 SGHAT and CDR2 FQNNGV. The CDR3 runs 14 residues. The CDR3 coding sequence is TGTGCCAGCAGCTCGACAGGGGCGGCCTACGAGCAGTACTTC. Translating gives CASSSTGAAYEQYF.

The genes are TRBV4-1 and TRBJ2-1; 8 bases are a match to TRBD2. Germline V gene sequence: CDR1 MGHRA, CDR2 YSYEKL. Unmatched junction bases numbered 6, after V lost 1 base and J lost 7 bases. The CDR3 has 15 residues. The CDR3 DNA sequence: TGCGCCAGCAGCCAAGTTCGGGGGGGGCTTAATGAGCAGTTCTTC. The encoded protein is CASSQVRGGLNEQFF.

The chain joins TRBV2 to TRBJ2-5, with TRBD2 identical over 8 bases. Germline CDR1 reads SNHLY; CDR2 reads FYNNEI. The CDR3 is 15 residues long. V shed 4 bases, J shed 4 bases, and the junction held 8 bases outside the gene matches. The CDR3 reads CASSGDGREAETQYF. The CDR3 DNA sequence: TGTGCCAGCAGTGGTGACGGGAGGGAGGCAGAGACCCAGTACTTC.

The chain employs TRBV7-2 and TRBJ2-3, with TRBD2 matching over 10 bases. Germline V gene data show CDR1 as SGHTA and CDR2 as FQGNSA. Trimming at V came to 6 bases and at J to 4 bases, leaving 16 bases not matched to a gene. The CDR3 length is 18 residues. CDR3 nucleotides: TGTGCCAGCAGTCCAAATAAGACTAGCGGGTACAGGGCAGATACGCAGTATTTT. This gives the protein CASSPNKTSGYRADTQYF.

This clone appeared a single time. This sequence joins TRBV18 and TRBJ2-1; 7 nucleotides line up with TRBD2. The J segment lost 2 bases and the V segment lost 0 bases, leaving 4 bases of the junction unmatched. Germline V lookup: CDR1 KGHSH, CDR2 LQKENI. The CDR3 length is 16 residues. CDR3 amino acids: CASSPPGGIPYNEQFF. The CDR3 DNA sequence: TGTGCCAGCTCACCACCGGGAGGGATCCCCTACAATGAGCAGTTCTTC.

The chain couples TRBV28 to TRBJ2-4; D might be TRBD1 (5 bases). Trimming removed 2 bases from V and 13 bases from J, with 9 bases in between. This CDR3 region has 11 residues. The V gene's germline CDR1 is MDHEN and CDR2 SYDVKM. The CDR3 DNA is TGTGCCAGCAGTTTAGGGCAGGGCCAGTACTTC. It yields the protein CASSLGQGQYF.

This chain uses TRBV19 with TRBJ1-1; tentative D call: TRBD1 (6 bases). Germline V lookup: CDR1 LNHDA, CDR2 SQIVND (reference sequence). Deletions cut 10 bases from V and 1 base from J, with 19 bases between. The CDR3 is 15 residues long. CDR3 in amino acids: CATTNGGGRNTEAFF. CDR3 DNA sequence: TGTGCCACCACAAACGGGGGGGGCAGGAACACTGAAGCTTTCTTT.

The chain is built from TRBV9 and TRBJ2-3; 7 bases align to TRBD2. V shed 4 bases and J 0 bases; nucleotides not matched to a gene: 5. CDR3 length: 15 amino acids. The germline V gene has CDR1 SGDLS and CDR2 YYNGEE. The CDR3: CASSLGTTSTDTQYF. CDR3 coding DNA: TGTGCCAGCAGCTTAGGGACTACTAGCACAGATACGCAGTATTTT.

The chain employs TRBV23-1 and TRBJ1-6; D is undetermined. TRBV23-1 is assigned to the ORF class and has an uncertain function. V lost 0 bases and J lost 14, with 11 bases in between. The CDR3 covers 13 residues. CDR3 protein: CASSQSSWEALHF. The CDR3 nucleotides are TGCGCCAGCAGTCAATCATCCTGGGAGGCCCTCCACTTT.

J is TRBJ2-1 and V is TRBV5-4, with 8 bases aligning to TRBD2. The length of the CDR3 is 18 residues. The germline V gene encodes CDR1 SGHNT and CDR2 YYREEE (reference sequence). V dropped 4 bases and J dropped 0; count of bases not matched to a gene: 12. The CDR3, as DNA: TGTGCCAGCAGCCCGGGGGAGAGCGGGGGCTTCTCCTACAATGAGCAGTTCTTC. This sequence encodes CASSPGESGGFSYNEQFF.

This clone was found a few times. This chain uses TRBV19 with TRBJ1-1, with 12 bases identical to TRBD1. The CDR3 extends over 17 amino acids. Germline V gene data show CDR1 as LNHDA and CDR2 as SQIVND (reference sequence). Trimming took 10 bases from V and 8 from J; bases not matched to a gene: 20. This CDR3 is CATDTPSPGTGGKEAFF. The CDR3, as DNA: TGTGCCACCGACACCCCAAGTCCCGGGACAGGGGGCAAAGAAGCTTTCTTT.

The gene calls are TRBV12-5 and TRBJ2-7; 8 nucleotides match TRBD1. V gave up 1 base and J gave up 0 bases; unmatched junction bases: 11. Germline CDR1 LGHNT, CDR2 FRNRAP. The CDR3 consists of 18 residues. This CDR3 is CASGLDTLPDRGSYEQYF. DNA for the CDR3: TGTGCTAGTGGTTTGGATACCCTTCCCGACAGGGGCTCCTACGAGCAGTACTTC. Variable domain in full (rest from reference TRBV12-5 and TRBJ2-7): DARVTQTPRHKVTEMGQEVTMRCQPILGHNTVFWYRQTMMQGLELLAYFRNRAPLDDSGMPKDRFSAEMPDATLATLKIQPSEPRDSAVYFCASGLDTLPDRGSYEQYFGPGTRLTVT.

This chain connects TRBV7-8 to TRBJ1-3; TRBD1 might be the D (5 bases). From germline, CDR1 is SGHVS and CDR2 FQNEAQ. V dropped 1 base and J dropped 0 bases, with 10 bases sitting between them. This CDR3 is 16 amino acids long. The CDR3 nucleotides are TGTGCCAGCAGCTTAGGACAGTCATACTCTGGAAACACCATATATTTT. This translates into CASSLGQSYSGNTIYF.

This clone turned up a few times. V and J are TRBV4-1 and TRBJ1-1, with 8 bases lining up with TRBD1. J lost 4 bases, V lost 4 bases, and 5 bases had no gene match. CDR1 MGHRA and CDR2 YSYEKL come from the germline V gene. The CDR3 runs 14 residues. CDR3 nucleotides: TGCGCCAGCAGCCGGGAACAGGGGGGCACTGAAGCTTTCTTT. It translates to CASSREQGGTEAFF.

The chain joins TRBV6-5 to TRBJ1-1, with D perhaps matching TRBD1 (5 bases). Germline V CDR1 and CDR2: MNHEY, SVGAGI. The CDR3 is 12 amino acids. The V end was cut by 7 bases, the J end by 6 bases, with 12 bases between. CDR3 amino acids: CASTLGGAEAFF. CDR3 bases: TGTGCCAGCACGTTGGGGGGAGCTGAAGCTTTCTTT.

The sample holds a few counts of this clone. This sequence joins TRBV28 and TRBJ2-7; 7 bases line up with TRBD2. The CDR3 is made up of 13 amino acids. Germline V CDR1 and CDR2: MDHEN, SYDVKM. The V gene end was trimmed by 5 bases and the J gene end by 12 bases; junction bases not matched to a gene: 13. Here the CDR3 reads CASSPGRGGDLYF. DNA for the CDR3: TGTGCCAGCAGTCCCGGAAGGGGAGGGGATCTGTACTTC.

This clone occurred once. The chain employs TRBV28 and TRBJ1-5; D gene unclear. The CDR3 covers 15 residues. CDR1 and CDR2 (germline): MDHEN, SYDVKM. V was trimmed by 7 bases and J by 0 bases, leaving 13 bases between them. The CDR3 protein is CASIVAGNSNQPQHF. The CDR3 region has the DNA TGTGCCAGCATCGTGGCGGGTAATAGCAATCAGCCCCAGCATTTT.